The T cell receptor beta chain under discussion was sequenced for a study of blood T cell repertoires in COVID-19. Whole-study context: Samples representing acute and convalescent COVID-19 were sourced from the United States, Italy and Spain. T cells, B-cell-depleted T cells, or PBMCs supplied cDNA or gDNA.

There are 18 residues in the CDR3. Germline CDR1 and CDR2: LGHDT and YNNKEL (reference sequence). J was trimmed by 5 bases and V by 5 bases; bases with no gene match: 11. Original methodology: Amplification from reference gene primers served as the basis for estimated nucleated cell counts. Profiling relied on immunoSEQ multiplex PCR, and the TCRdb table lists in-frame clones only, not all of them. For V, J and clone size, that table is used; D and trimming come from the DNA. The table includes roughly 120,000 clones, around 70% detected once. The Seattle site enrolled patients during active infection and followed them longitudinally.

The sequencing input was peripheral blood. This TCR derives from a man older than 75 with COVID-19, enrolled during active disease. J is TRBJ2-1 and V is TRBV3-1 (or the pseudogene TRBV3-2); TRBD2 matches at 14 bases. This chain's CDR3 is CASSGTSGSGFNNNEQFF. DNA of the CDR3: TGTGCCAGCAGCGGGACTAGCGGGAGCGGTTTTAACAACAATGAGCAGTTCTTC.